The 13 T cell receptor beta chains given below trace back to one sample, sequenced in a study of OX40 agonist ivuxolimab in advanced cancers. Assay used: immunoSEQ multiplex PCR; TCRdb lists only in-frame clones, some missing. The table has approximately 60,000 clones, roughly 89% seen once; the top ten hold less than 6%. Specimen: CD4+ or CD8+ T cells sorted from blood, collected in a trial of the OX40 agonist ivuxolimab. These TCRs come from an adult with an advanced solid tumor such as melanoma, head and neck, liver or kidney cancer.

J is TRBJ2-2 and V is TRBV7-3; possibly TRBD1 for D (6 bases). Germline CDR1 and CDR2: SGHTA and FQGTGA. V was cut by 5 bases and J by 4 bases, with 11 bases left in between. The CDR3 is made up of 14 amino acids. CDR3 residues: CASSPQGITGELFF. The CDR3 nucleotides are TGTGCCAGCAGCCCGCAGGGGATCACCGGGGAGCTGTTTTTT.

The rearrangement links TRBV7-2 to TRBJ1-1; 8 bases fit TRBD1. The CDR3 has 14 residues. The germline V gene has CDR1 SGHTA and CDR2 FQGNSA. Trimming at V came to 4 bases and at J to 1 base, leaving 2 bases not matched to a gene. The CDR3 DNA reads TGTGCCAGCAGCTCAGGGGGCTCGAACACTGAAGCTTTCTTT. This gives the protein CASSSGGSNTEAFF.

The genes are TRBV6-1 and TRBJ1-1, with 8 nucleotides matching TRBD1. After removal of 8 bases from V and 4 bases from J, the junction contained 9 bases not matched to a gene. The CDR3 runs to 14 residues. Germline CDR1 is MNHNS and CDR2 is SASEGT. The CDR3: CASERNRGSTEAFF. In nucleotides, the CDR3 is TGTGCCAGCGAAAGAAACAGGGGGAGCACTGAAGCTTTCTTT.

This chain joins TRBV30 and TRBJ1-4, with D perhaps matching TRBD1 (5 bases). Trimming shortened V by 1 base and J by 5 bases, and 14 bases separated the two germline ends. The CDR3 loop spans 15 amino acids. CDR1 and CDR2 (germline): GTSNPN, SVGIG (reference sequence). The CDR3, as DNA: TGTGCCTGGAGTGCCGGGGGACCTCCAAATGAAAAACTGTTTTTT. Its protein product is CAWSAGGPPNEKLFF.

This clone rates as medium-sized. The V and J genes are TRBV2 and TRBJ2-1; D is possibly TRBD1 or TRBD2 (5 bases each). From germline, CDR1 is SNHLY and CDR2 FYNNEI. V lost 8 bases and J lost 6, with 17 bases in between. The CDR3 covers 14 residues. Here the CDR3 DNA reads TGTGCCAGCTTCCAACTGGGGGAGTCCAATGAGCAGTTCTTC. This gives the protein CASFQLGESNEQFF.

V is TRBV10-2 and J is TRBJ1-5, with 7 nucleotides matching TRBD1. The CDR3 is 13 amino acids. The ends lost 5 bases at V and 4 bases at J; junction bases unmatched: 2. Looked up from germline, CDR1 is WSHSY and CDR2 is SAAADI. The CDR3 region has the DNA TGCGCCAGCAGTTGGACAGGTAATCAGCCCCAGCATTTT. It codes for CASSWTGNQPQHF.

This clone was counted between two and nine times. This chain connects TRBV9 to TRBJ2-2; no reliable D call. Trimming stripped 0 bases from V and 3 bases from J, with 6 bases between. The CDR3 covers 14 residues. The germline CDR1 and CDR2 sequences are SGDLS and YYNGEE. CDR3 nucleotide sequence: TGTGCCAGCAGCGTAGTTTCGGACACCGGGGAGCTGTTTTTT. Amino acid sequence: CASSVVSDTGELFF.

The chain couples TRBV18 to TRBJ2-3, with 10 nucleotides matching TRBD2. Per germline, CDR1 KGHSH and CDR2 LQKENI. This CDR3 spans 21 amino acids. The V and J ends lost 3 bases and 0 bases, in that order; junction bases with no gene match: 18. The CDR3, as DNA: TGTGCCAGCTCACCCTTAACCGGGCGGACTAGCGGTCTTTCTAGCACAGATACGCAGTATTTT. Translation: CASSPLTGRTSGLSSTDTQYF.

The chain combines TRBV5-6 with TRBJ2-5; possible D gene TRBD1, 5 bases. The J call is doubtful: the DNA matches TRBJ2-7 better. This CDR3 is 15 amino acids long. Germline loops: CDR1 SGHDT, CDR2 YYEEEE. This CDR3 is CASSFGATSSYEQYF. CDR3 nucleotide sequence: TGTGCCAGCAGCTTTGGGGCGACCAGCTCCTACGAGCAGTACTTC.

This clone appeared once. DNA for the CDR3: TGCGCCAGCAGCTTGGGCATGGGCAACTATGGCTACACCTTC. Encoded protein: CASSLGMGNYGYTF. The chain recombines TRBV5-1 with TRBJ1-2, with no clear D. Trimming took 0 bases from V and 2 from J, leaving 8 bases between them. Germline CDR1 SGHRS, CDR2 YFSETQ. The CDR3 loop spans 14 amino acids.

The CDR3, as DNA: TGTGCCAGCAGCCTGCCGGCAGATACGCAGTATTTT. Residues: CASSLPADTQYF. The rearrangement uses TRBV5-4 and TRBJ2-3; D is uncertain. Looked up from germline, CDR1 is SGHNT and CDR2 is YYREEE (reference sequence). Trimming stripped 4 bases from V and 4 bases from J, with 7 bases between. The CDR3 extends over 12 amino acids.

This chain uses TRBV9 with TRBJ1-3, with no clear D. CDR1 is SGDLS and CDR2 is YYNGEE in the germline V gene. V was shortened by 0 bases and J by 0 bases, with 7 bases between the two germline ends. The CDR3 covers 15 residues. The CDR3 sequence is CASSVEGSSGNTIYF. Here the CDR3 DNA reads TGTGCCAGCAGCGTAGAGGGCAGCTCTGGAAACACCATATATTTT. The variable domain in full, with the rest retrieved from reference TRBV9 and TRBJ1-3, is DSGVTQTPKHLITATGQRVTLRCSPRSGDLSVYWYQQSLDQGLQFLIQYYNGEERAKGNILERFSAQQFPDLHSELNLSSLELGDSALYFCASSVEGSSGNTIYFGEGSWLTVV.

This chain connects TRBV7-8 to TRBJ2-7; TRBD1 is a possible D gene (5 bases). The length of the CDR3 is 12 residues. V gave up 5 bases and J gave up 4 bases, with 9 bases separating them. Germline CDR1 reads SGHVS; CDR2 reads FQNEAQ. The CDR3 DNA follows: TGTGCCAGCAGCGTGACAGCGTACGAGCAGTACTTC. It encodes CASSVTAYEQYF.